The clone carrying this T cell receptor beta chain was observed a handful of times. It was during active infection that Seattle patients were enrolled and then longitudinally followed. The CDR3 runs to 16 residues. Trimming left V 4 bases short and J 5 bases short, with 18 bases between. Germline V CDR1 and CDR2: LNHDA, SQIVND (reference sequence). Using immunoSEQ multiplex PCR, the repertoire was profiled, and TCRdb retains in-frame clones only, with some absent. This sample has 140,000 to 150,000 clones, with 88% found just once. This record comes from a study of blood T cell repertoires in COVID-19.

This receptor was identified in a human donor with COVID-19, enrolled during active disease. The donor label of this sample is uncertain. The chain carries TRBV19 and TRBJ1-5, with D perhaps matching TRBD1 (6 bases). Sequencing was carried out using peripheral blood. This CDR3 reads CASSRMGHLGDQPQHF. DNA for the CDR3: TGTGCCAGTAGTAGAATGGGACATTTGGGGGATCAGCCCCAGCATTTT.